This T cell receptor beta chain came from a study of blood T cell repertoires in COVID-19. Whole-study context: Nucleic acid was either cDNA or gDNA, and it came from T cells, B-cell-depleted T cells, or PBMCs.

Original data processing: Quantification of nucleated cells was approximated via reference gene primer amplification. The repertoire was sequenced with immunoSEQ multiplex PCR; TCRdb's copy has only in-frame clones and lacks some. V and J calls and clone size come straight from that table; D and trimming were deduced from the DNA. The data contain about 97,000 clones, around 90% of them singletons. The V gene end was trimmed by 4 bases and the J gene end by 3 bases; junction bases not matched to a gene: 9. The germline V gene encodes CDR1 MGHDK and CDR2 SYGVNS. This CDR3 region has 17 residues. This TCR was sampled from a man aged 45-65 years with COVID-19, enrolled during active disease. Sample: peripheral blood. The genes are TRBV25-1 and TRBJ2-1; 10 bases match TRBD2. CDR3 nucleotide sequence: TGTGCCAGCAGTGGTAGTCGCCTAGCGGGGGTCTACAATGAGCAGTTCTTC. Translating gives CASSGSRLAGVYNEQFF.